This TCR beta chain was captured by sequencing in a study of vaccination and CD4 T cells after COVID-19. Once obtained from cultured CD4+ T cells, the DNA was sequenced using the Oncomine TCR Beta short-read assay. Each CDR3 protein gets one entry after TCRdb re-called the PCR reads with MiXCR. The sample consists of around 13,000 distinct CDR3 sequences, nearly 80% of them appearing once. With regard to this clonotype: Its antigen is undetermined.

Documented treatment: roughly 10-day PBMC culture with coronavirus spike peptide pools or control peptides (ViraFEST assay). ViraFEST expanded antigen-specific T cells with peptide pools, then sequenced TCRs. V was clipped by 6 bases and J by 8 bases, with 25 bases between them. The CDR3 sequence is 15 residues long. Germline V gene data show CDR1 as DFQATT and CDR2 as SNEGSKA (reference sequence). This TCR was sampled from a human donor who had recovered from COVID-19. The rearrangement joins TRBV20-1 to TRBJ1-1, with TRBD1 as a possible D gene (5 bases). Source material: CD4+ T cells from blood, cultured in vitro. The CDR3 is CSALPGLWGPNEAFF. As DNA, the CDR3 is TGCAGTGCCCTACCGGGTCTCTGGGGCCCTAACGAAGCTTTCTTT.